This T cell receptor (beta chain) originates from a study of blood T cell repertoires in COVID-19. Study at large: Italy, Spain and the United States were the sources of the convalescent and acute COVID-19 samples. Sample material is recorded as cDNA or gDNA derived from T cells, B-cell-depleted T cells, or PBMCs.

The method was immunoSEQ multiplex PCR; TCRdb's version includes in-frame clones alone and lacks a portion of them. The sample records about 190,000 clones, 70% to 90% being singletons. V was shortened by 4 bases and J by 4 bases, with 13 bases between the two germline ends. The CDR3 is made up of 14 amino acids. Per the germline V gene, CDR1 is LNHDA and CDR2 is SQIVND (reference sequence). Sequenced material: peripheral blood. This chain connects TRBV19 to TRBJ1-2; D possibly corresponds to TRBD1 (5 bases). The sequence was collected from a man aged 30 to 39 with acute or convalescent COVID-19. The CDR3 loop reads CASSTKDTIYGYTF. In DNA form, the CDR3 reads TGTGCCAGTAGTACCAAGGACACCATCTATGGCTACACCTTC.